This T cell receptor (beta chain) was sequenced during a study of T cell changes during pregnancy in multiple sclerosis. Germline-derived CDR1 and CDR2 are KGHSH and LQKENI. The CDR3 consists of 15 residues. Trimming removed 5 bases from V and 4 bases from J, with 17 bases in between. TCRdb keeps only in-frame clones here, not all; method: immunoSEQ multiplex PCR. The top ten clones hold about 3% of a sample with roughly 100,000 clones, about 89% of them seen once. The TCR originated in a female donor with multiple sclerosis, enrolled in a pregnancy study. This chain joins TRBV18 and TRBJ2-5, with D perhaps TRBD1 (6 bases). This specimen was peripheral blood, taken after pregnancy. The CDR3 region is CASSSIEGVVETQYF. In DNA, the CDR3 is TGTGCCAGCTCATCGATTGAGGGGGTGGTAGAGACCCAGTACTTC.